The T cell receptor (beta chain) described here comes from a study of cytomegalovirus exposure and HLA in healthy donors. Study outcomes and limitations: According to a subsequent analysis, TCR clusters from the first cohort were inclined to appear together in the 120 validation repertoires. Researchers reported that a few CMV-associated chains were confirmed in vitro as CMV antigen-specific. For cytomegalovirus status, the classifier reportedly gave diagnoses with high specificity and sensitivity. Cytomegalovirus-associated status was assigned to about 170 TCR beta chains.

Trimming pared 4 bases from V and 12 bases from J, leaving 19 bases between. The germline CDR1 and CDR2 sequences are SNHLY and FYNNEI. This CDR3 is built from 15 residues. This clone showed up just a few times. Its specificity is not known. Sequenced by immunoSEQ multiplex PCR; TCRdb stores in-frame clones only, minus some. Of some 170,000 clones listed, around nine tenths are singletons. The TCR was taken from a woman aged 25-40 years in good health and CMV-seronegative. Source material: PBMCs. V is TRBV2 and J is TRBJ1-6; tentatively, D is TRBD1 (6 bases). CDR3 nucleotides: TGTGCCAGCAGTGGGTCGACAGGCCGGTTAGGACCCCTCCACTTT. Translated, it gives CASSGSTGRLGPLHF.